These 12 T cell receptor beta chains came from one sample sequenced in a study of shared clonotypes between healthy human individuals. Sequenced by immunoSEQ multiplex PCR; TCRdb stores in-frame clones only, minus some. The sample holds about 660,000 clones; approximately 79% are singletons and the top ten take roughly 1.7%. Source material: memory CD4+ T cells sorted from blood. Noted subset: CD45RA-negative fraction. The receptors were gathered from a woman in her twenties or thirties in good health.

The gene calls are TRBV6-1 and TRBJ1-5, with D unclear. V gave up 5 bases and J gave up 2 bases, with 10 bases separating them. The CDR3 covers 14 residues. Per germline, CDR1 MNHNS and CDR2 SASEGT. CDR3 coding DNA: TGTGCCAGCAGTCTTAATCCAGGCAATCAGCCCCAGCATTTT. It encodes CASSLNPGNQPQHF.

The CDR3 is CASSPGSLLQETQYF. In nucleotides, the CDR3 is TGTGCCAGCAGCCCAGGGTCCCTGCTCCAAGAGACCCAGTACTTC. V gene TRBV5-4 combines with J gene TRBJ2-5, with D possibly being TRBD1 (5 bases). This CDR3 is 15 amino acids long. The V end was cut by 4 bases, the J end by 1 base, with 14 bases between. Germline assignment: CDR1 SGHNT and CDR2 YYREEE (reference sequence).

The chain joins TRBV19 to TRBJ1-4; D uncertain. Trimming cost V 6 bases and J 5 bases, with 10 bases left between them. The V gene's germline CDR1 is LNHDA and CDR2 SQIVND (reference sequence). The CDR3 is made up of 13 amino acids. The CDR3 here is CASSRDRNEKLFF. The CDR3 DNA is TGTGCCAGTAGCCGGGATAGAAATGAAAAACTGTTTTTT.

The chain joins TRBV6-1 to TRBJ2-5; a possible D gene is TRBD1 (5 bases). V was shortened by 3 bases and J by 5 bases, with 22 bases between the two germline ends. Germline values: CDR1 MNHNS, CDR2 SASEGT. The CDR3 extends over 17 amino acids. CDR3 protein: CASSEELGRVRGETQYF. The CDR3 coding sequence is TGTGCCAGCAGTGAGGAGTTAGGCAGGGTGAGAGGCGAGACCCAGTACTTC.

In its sample, this clone was seen a few times. The rearrangement uses TRBV5-1 and TRBJ1-1; maybe TRBD1 (5 bases). Deletions cut 4 bases from V and 4 bases from J, with 26 bases between. The length of the CDR3 is 18 residues. Germline CDR1 and CDR2: SGHRS and YFSETQ. The CDR3: CASSVDTRPGVLGTEAFF. In nucleotides, the CDR3 is TGCGCCAGCAGCGTGGATACTCGGCCGGGGGTCCTGGGCACTGAAGCTTTCTTT.

Of note for this clone: Other DNA sequences in this sample translate to the same CDR3. The rearrangement links TRBV2 to TRBJ2-5; 7 nucleotides match TRBD1. CDR1 and CDR2 (germline): SNHLY, FYNNEI. CDR3 length: 12 residues. V lost 7 bases and J lost 5; bases outside the gene matches: 4. The CDR3 loop is CASKGGGETQYF. CDR3 bases: TGTGCCAGCAAAGGGGGCGGTGAGACCCAGTACTTC.

The CDR3 loop is CARTVINEKLFF. The CDR3 DNA reads TGTGCCAGAACAGTTATTAATGAAAAACTGTTTTTT. This chain joins TRBV2 and TRBJ1-4; D is unresolved. V lost 9 bases and J 4 bases, leaving 9 bases between the germline ends. Per the germline V gene, CDR1 is SNHLY and CDR2 is FYNNEI. The CDR3 covers 12 residues.

The rearrangement joins TRBV7-8 to TRBJ2-7; 10 bases map to TRBD2. J was trimmed by 7 bases and V by 2 bases; bases with no gene match: 11. The V gene's germline CDR1 is SGHVS and CDR2 FQNEAQ. The CDR3 consists of 16 residues. The CDR3 DNA is TGTGCCAGCAGCTTAAGTCGGCTAGCGGGAGTAGGGGAGCAGTACTTC. Its protein is CASSLSRLAGVGEQYF.

The rearrangement uses TRBV6-5 and TRBJ2-1, with D maybe TRBD1 (6 bases). The germline V and J ends were trimmed by 1 base and 1 base, with 11 bases remaining between them. Germline V gene sequence: CDR1 MNHEY, CDR2 SVGAGI. The CDR3 length is 16 residues. The CDR3 coding sequence is TGTGCCAGCAGTTACTTCAGGGGCTATTCCTACAATGAGCAGTTCTTC. Translated: CASSYFRGYSYNEQFF.

The chain combines TRBV5-1 with TRBJ1-1; the D gene is possibly TRBD1 (6 bases). The germline CDR1 and CDR2 sequences are SGHRS and YFSETQ. CDR3 length: 13 residues. Trimming took off 5 bases at V and 7 bases at J, with 15 bases between the two ends. The CDR3 spells CASSWGGRYEAFF. For the CDR3, the DNA is TGCGCCAGCAGTTGGGGGGGCAGGTATGAAGCTTTCTTT.

The chain has TRBV6-1 and TRBJ1-1, with D perhaps TRBD1 (6 bases). The CDR3 sequence is 14 residues long. CDR1 is MNHNS and CDR2 is SASEGT in the germline V gene. V shed 2 bases and J shed 6 bases, with 13 bases lying between them. CDR3 residues: CASSENRVRAEAFF. The CDR3 nucleotides are TGTGCCAGCAGTGAAAACAGGGTAAGGGCTGAAGCTTTCTTT.

The V call is TRBV6-1, the J call TRBJ1-1, with a weak D call TRBD1 (5 bases). The CDR3 contains 15 residues. Germline loops: CDR1 MNHNS, CDR2 SASEGT. The germline V and J ends were trimmed by 3 bases and 3 bases, with 14 bases remaining between them. The CDR3 nucleotides are TGTGCCAGCAGTGACAGGGAAAGGATGTACACTGAAGCTTTCTTT. This sequence encodes CASSDRERMYTEAFF.